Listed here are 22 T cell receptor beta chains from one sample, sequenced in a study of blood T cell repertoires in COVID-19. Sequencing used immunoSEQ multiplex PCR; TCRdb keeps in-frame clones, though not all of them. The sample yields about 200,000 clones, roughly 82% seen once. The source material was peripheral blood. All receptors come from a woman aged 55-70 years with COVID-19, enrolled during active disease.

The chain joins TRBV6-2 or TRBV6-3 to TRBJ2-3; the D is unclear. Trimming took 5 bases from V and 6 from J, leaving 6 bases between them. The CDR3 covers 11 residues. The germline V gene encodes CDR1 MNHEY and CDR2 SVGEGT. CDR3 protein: CASSKLDTQYF. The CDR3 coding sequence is TGTGCCAGCAGTAAACTGGATACGCAGTATTTT.

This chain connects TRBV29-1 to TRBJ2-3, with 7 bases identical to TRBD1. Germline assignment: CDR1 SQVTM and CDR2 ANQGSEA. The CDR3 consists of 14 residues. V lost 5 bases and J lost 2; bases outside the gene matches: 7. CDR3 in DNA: TGCAGCGTTAACAGGGGTTTAAACACAGATACGCAGTATTTT. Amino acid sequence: CSVNRGLNTDTQYF.

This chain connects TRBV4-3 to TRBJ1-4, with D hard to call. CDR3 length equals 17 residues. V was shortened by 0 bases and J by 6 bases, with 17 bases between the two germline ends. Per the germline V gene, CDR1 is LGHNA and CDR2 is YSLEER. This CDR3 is CASSQEVYGGYDEKLFF. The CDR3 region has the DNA TGCGCCAGCAGCCAAGAAGTGTACGGTGGTTATGATGAAAAACTGTTTTTT.

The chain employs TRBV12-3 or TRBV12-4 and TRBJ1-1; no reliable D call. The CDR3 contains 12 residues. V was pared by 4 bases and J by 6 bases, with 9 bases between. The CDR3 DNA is TGTGCCAGCAGTTGGGTCAGGCCTGAAGCTTTCTTT. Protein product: CASSWVRPEAFF.

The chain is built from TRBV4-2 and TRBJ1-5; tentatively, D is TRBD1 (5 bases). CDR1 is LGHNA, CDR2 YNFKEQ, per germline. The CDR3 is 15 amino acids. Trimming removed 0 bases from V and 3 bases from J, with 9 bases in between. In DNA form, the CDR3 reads TGTGCCAGCAGCCAAGACGGGGGGTACAATCAGCCCCAGCATTTT. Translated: CASSQDGGYNQPQHF.

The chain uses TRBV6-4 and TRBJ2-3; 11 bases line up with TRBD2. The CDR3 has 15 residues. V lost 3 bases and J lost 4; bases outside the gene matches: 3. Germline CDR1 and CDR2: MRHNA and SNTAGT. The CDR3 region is CASSEKLAGADTQYF. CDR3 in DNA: TGTGCCAGCAGTGAAAAACTAGCGGGAGCAGATACGCAGTATTTT.

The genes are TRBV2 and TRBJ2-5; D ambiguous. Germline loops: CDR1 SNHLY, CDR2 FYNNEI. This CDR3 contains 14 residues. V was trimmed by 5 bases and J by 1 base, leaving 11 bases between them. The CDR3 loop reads CASSKSQAQETQYF. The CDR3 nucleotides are TGTGCCAGCAGTAAGTCCCAGGCCCAAGAGACCCAGTACTTC.

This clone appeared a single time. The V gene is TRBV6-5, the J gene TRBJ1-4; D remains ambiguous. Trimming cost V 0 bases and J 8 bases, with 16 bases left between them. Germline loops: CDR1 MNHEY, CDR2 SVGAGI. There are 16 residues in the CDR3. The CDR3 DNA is TGTGCCAGCAGTTACTCGTCCGCAGGAGGTCGAGAAAAACTGTTTTTT. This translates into CASSYSSAGGREKLFF.

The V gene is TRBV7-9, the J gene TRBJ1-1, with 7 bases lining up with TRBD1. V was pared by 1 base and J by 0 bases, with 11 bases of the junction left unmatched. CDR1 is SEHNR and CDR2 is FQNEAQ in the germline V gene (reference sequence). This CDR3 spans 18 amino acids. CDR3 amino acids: CASSLGARGVLMNTEAFF. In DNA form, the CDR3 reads TGTGCCAGCAGCTTAGGGGCCAGGGGGGTACTAATGAACACTGAAGCTTTCTTT.

The CDR3 DNA sequence: TGTGCCAGCAGTCCCGGATGGGCGTACGAGCAGTACTTC. Encoded protein: CASSPGWAYEQYF. V usage is TRBV27 and J usage is TRBJ2-7; D not certain. This CDR3 comprises 13 residues. Germline-derived CDR1 and CDR2 are MNHEY and SMNVEV (reference sequence). Trimming took off 5 bases at V and 4 bases at J, with 12 bases between the two ends.

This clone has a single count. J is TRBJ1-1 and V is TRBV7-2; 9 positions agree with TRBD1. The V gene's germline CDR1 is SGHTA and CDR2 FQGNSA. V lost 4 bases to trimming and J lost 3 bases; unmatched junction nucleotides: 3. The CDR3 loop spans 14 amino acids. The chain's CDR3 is CASSYRTGDTEAFF. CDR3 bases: TGTGCCAGCAGCTACCGGACAGGGGACACTGAAGCTTTCTTT.

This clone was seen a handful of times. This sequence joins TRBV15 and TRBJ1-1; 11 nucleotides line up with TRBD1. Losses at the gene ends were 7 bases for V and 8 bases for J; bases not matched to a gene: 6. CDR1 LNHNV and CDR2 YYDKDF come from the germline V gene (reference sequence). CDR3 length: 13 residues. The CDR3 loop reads CATIRDRGWEAFF. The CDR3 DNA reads TGTGCCACCATCCGGGACAGGGGGTGGGAAGCTTTCTTT.

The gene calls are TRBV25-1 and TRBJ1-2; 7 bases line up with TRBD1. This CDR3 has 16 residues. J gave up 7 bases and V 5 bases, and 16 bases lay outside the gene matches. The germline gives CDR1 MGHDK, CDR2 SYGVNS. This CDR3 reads CASSSNDRAETGGYTF. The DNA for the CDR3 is TGTGCCAGCAGTTCGAACGACAGGGCAGAAACTGGTGGCTACACCTTC.

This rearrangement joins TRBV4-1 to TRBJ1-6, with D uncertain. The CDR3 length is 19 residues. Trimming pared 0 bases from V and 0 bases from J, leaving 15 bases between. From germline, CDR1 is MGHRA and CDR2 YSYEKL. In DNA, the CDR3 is TGCGCCAGCAGCCAAGAGGTCCCGGCCTCTAGCTCCTATAATTCACCCCTCCACTTT. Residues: CASSQEVPASSSYNSPLHF.

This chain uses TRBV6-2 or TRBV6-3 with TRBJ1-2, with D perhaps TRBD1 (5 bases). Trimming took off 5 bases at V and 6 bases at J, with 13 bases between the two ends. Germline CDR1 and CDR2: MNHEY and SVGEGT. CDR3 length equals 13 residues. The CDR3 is CASSRGGWNGYTF. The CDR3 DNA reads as TGTGCCAGCAGTCGCGGGGGGTGGAATGGCTACACCTTC.

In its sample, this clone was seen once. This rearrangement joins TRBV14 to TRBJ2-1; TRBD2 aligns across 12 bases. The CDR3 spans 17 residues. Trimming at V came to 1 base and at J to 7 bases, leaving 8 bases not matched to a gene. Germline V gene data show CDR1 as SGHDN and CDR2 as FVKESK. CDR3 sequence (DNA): TGTGCCAGCAGCCAAGTAAAGGGACTAGCGGGTTTGAATGAGCAGTTCTTC. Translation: CASSQVKGLAGLNEQFF.

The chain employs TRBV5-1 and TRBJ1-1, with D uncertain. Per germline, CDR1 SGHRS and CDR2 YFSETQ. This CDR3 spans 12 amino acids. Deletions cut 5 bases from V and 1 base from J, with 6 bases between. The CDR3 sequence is CASRRRNTEAFF. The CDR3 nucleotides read TGCGCCAGCAGGCGGCGGAACACTGAAGCTTTCTTT.

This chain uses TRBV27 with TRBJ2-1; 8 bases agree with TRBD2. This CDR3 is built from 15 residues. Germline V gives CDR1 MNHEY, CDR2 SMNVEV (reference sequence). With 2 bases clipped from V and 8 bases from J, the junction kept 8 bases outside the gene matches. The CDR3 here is CASSLSGTRGYEQFF. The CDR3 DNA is TGTGCCAGCAGTTTAAGTGGGACTAGGGGATATGAGCAGTTCTTC.

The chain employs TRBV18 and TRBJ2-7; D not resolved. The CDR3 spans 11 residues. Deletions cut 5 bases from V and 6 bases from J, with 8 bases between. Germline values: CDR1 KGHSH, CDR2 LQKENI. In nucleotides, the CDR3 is TGTGCCAGCTCAACTGGTGGCGAGCAGTACGTC. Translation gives CASSTGGEQYV.

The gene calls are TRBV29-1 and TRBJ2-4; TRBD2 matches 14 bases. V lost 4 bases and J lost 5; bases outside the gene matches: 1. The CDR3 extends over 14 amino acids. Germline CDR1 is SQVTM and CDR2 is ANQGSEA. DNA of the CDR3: TGCAGCGTTGCGGGACTAGCGGGAGAAAACATTCAGTACTTC. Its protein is CSVAGLAGENIQYF.

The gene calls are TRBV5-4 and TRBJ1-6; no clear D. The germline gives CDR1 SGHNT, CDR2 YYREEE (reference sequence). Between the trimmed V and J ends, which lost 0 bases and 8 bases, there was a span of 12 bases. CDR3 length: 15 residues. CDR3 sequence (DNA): TGTGCCAGCAGCTTGGTTACTACGTCCGATTCACCCCTCCACTTT. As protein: CASSLVTTSDSPLHF.

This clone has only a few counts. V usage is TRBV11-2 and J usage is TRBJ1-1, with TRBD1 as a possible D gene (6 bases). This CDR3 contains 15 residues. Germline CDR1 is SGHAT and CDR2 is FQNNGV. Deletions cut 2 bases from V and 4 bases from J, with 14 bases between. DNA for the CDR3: TGTGCCAGCAGCTTAAAACAGGGCGGGTTCACTGAAGCTTTCTTT. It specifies CASSLKQGGFTEAFF. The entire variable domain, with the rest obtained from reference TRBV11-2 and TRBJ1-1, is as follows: EAGVAQSPRYKIIEKRQSVAFWCNPISGHATLYWYQQILGQGPKLLIQFQNNGVVDDSQLPKDRFSAERLKGVDSTLKIQPAKLEDSAVYLCASSLKQGGFTEAFFGQGTRLTVV.